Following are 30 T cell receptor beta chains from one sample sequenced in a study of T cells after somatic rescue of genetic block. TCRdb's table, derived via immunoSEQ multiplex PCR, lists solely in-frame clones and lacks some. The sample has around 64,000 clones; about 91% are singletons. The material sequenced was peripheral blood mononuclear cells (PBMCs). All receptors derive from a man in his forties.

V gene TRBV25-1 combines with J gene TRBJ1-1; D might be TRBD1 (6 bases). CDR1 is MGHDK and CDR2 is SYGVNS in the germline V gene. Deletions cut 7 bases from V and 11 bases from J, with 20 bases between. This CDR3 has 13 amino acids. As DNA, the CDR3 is TGTGCCAGCACCAAAAGGGGGTTCCCCGAGGCTTTCTTT. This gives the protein CASTKRGFPEAFF.

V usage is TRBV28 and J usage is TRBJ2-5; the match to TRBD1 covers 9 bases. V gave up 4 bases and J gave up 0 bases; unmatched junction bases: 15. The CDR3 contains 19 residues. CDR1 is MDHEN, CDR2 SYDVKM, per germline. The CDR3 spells CASSSLNRRDRVNQETQYF. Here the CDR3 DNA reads TGTGCCAGCAGTTCCCTAAACCGACGGGACAGGGTGAACCAAGAGACCCAGTACTTC.

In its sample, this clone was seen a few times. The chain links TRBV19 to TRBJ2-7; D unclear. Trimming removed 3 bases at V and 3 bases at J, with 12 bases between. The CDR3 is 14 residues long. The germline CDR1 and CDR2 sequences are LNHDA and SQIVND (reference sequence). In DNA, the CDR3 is TGTGCCAGTAGTATGTCAGGCCTTAACTACGAGCAGTACTTC. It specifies CASSMSGLNYEQYF.

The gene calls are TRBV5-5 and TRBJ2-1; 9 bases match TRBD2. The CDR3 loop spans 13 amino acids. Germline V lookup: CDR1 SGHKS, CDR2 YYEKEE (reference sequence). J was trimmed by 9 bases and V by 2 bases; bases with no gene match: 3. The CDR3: CASSFSGSIEQFF. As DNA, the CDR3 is TGTGCCAGCAGCTTTAGCGGGAGTATTGAGCAGTTCTTC.

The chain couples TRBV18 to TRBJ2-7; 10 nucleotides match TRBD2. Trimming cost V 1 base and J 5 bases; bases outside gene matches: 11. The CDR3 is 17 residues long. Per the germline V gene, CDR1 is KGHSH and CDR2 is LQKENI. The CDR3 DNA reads TGTGCCAGCTCACCACAACTCCTAGCGGGGGTCGGGGACGAGCAGTACTTC. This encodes CASSPQLLAGVGDEQYF.

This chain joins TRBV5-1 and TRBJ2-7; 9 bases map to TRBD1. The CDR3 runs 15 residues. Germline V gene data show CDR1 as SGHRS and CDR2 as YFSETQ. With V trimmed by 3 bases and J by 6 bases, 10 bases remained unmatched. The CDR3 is CASSSLGTGMGEQYF. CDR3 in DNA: TGCGCCAGCAGCTCCCTTGGGACAGGGATGGGCGAGCAGTACTTC.

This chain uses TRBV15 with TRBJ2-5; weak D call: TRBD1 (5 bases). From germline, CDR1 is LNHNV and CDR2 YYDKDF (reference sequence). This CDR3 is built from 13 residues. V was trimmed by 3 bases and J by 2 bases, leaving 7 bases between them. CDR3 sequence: CATSRDIQETQYF. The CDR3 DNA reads TGTGCCACCAGCAGGGACATACAAGAGACCCAGTACTTC. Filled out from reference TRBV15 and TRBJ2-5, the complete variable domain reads DAMVIQNPRYQVTQFGKPVTLSCSQTLNHNVMYWYQQKSSQAPKLLFHYYDKDFNNEADTPDNFQSRRPNTSFCFLDIRSPGLGDTAMYLCATSRDIQETQYFGPGTRLLVL.

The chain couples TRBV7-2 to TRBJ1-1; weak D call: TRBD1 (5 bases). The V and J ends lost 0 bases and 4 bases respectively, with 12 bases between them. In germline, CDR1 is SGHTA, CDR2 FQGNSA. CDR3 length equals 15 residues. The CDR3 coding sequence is TGTGCCAGCAGCTTAGCGGGACCCATCCTCACTGAAGCTTTCTTT. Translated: CASSLAGPILTEAFF.

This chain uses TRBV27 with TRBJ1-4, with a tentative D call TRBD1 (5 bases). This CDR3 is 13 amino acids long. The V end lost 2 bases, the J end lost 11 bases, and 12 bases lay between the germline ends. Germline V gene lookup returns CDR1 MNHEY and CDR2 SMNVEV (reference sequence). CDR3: CASSLQGGDKLFF. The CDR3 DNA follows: TGTGCCAGCAGTTTACAGGGAGGTGATAAACTGTTTTTT.

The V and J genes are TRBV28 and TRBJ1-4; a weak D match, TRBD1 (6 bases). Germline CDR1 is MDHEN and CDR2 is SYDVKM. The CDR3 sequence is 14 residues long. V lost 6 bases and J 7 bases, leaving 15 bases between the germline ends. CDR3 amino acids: CASRAGAGGEKLFF. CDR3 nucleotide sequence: TGTGCCAGCAGAGCAGGGGCCGGTGGTGAAAAACTGTTTTTT.

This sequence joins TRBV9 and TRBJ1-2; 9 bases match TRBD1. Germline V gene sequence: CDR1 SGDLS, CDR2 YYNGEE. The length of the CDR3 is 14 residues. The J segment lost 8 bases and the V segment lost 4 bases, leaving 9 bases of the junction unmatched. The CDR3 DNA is TGTGCCAGCAGCAGGGGAGGGACAGGGAGAGGCTACACCTTC. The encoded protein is CASSRGGTGRGYTF.

CDR3 sequence: CASSSQGTSTDTQYF. CDR3 sequence (DNA): TGTGCCAGTAGTAGTCAGGGGACTAGCACAGATACGCAGTATTTT. The chain employs TRBV19 and TRBJ2-3; D could derive from TRBD1 or TRBD2 (6 bases each). This CDR3 spans 15 amino acids. CDR1 and CDR2 (germline): LNHDA, SQIVND (reference sequence). The V and J ends lost 4 bases and 0 bases respectively, with 11 bases between them. Complete variable domain (other parts from reference TRBV19 and TRBJ2-3): DGGITQSPKYLFRKEGQNVTLSCEQNLNHDAMYWYRQDPGQGLRLIYYSQIVNDFQKGDIAEGYSVSREKKESFPLTVTSAQKNPTAFYLCASSSQGTSTDTQYFGPGTRLTVL.

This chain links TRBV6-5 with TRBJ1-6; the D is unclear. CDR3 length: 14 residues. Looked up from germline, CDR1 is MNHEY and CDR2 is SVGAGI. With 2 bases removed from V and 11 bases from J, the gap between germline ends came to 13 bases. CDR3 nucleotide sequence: TGTGCCAGCAGTTACCGGCCCCCTGGCGCACCCCTCCACTTT. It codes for CASSYRPPGAPLHF.

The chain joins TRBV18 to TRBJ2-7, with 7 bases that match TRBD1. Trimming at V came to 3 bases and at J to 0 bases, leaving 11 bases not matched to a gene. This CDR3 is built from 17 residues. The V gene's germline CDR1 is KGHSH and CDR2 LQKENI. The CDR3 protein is CASSPPGQLLTSYEQYF. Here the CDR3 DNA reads TGTGCCAGCTCACCCCCGGGACAGCTGTTGACCTCCTACGAGCAGTACTTC.

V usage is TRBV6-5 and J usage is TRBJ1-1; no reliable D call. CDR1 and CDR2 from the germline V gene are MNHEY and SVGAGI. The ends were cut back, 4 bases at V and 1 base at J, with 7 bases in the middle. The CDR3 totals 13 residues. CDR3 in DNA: TGTGCCAGCAGTTTCACGGAGAACACTGAAGCTTTCTTT. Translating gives CASSFTENTEAFF.

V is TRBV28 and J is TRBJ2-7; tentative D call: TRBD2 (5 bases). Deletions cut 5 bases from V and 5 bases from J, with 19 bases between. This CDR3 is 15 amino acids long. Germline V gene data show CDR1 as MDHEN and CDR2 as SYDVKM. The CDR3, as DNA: TGTGCCAGCAGTACCTTAACGGGGAACCGCGACGAGCAGTACTTC. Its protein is CASSTLTGNRDEQYF.

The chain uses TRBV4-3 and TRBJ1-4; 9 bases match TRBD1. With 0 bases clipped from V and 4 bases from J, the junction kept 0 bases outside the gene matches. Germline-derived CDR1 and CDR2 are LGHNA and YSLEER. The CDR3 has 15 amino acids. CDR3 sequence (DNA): TGCGCCAGCAGCCAAGAGGACAGGGGTAATGAAAAACTGTTTTTT. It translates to CASSQEDRGNEKLFF.

This CDR3 is CASSEGRVNSPLHF. The CDR3 region has the DNA TGTGCCAGCAGCGAGGGGAGGGTGAATTCACCCCTCCACTTT. This sequence joins TRBV28 and TRBJ1-6; D is possibly TRBD1 (5 bases). Germline V CDR1 and CDR2: MDHEN, SYDVKM. The V gene lost 6 bases and the J gene lost 7 bases, with 13 bases spanning the gap. This CDR3 is built from 14 residues.

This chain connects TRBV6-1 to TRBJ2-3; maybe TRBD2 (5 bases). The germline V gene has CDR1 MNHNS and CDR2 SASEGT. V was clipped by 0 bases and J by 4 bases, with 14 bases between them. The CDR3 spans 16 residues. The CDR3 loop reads CASSEAGDAGADTQYF. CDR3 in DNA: TGTGCCAGCAGTGAAGCGGGCGACGCGGGCGCAGATACGCAGTATTTT.

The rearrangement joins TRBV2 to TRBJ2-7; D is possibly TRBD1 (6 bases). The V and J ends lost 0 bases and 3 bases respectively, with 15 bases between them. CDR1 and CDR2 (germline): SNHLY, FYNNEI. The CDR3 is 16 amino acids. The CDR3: CASSEALLGALYEQYF. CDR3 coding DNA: TGTGCCAGCAGTGAAGCGCTTCTGGGGGCGCTCTACGAGCAGTACTTC.

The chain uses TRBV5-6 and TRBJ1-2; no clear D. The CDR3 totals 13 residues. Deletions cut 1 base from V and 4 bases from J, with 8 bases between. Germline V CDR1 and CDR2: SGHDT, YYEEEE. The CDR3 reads CASSLSGIYGYTF. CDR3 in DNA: TGTGCCAGCAGCTTGTCGGGCATCTATGGCTACACCTTC.

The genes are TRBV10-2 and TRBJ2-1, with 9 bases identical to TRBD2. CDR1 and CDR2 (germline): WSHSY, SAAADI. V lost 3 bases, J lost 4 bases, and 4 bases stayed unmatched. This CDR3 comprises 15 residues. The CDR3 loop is CASSDFSGGYNEQFF. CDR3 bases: TGCGCCAGCAGTGATTTCAGCGGGGGGTACAATGAGCAGTTCTTC.

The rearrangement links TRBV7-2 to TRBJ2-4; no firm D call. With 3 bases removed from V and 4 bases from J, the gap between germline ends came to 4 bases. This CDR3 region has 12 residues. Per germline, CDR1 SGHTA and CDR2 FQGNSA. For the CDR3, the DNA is TGTGCCAGCAGCTTCCGGAAAAACATTCAGTACTTC. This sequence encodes CASSFRKNIQYF.

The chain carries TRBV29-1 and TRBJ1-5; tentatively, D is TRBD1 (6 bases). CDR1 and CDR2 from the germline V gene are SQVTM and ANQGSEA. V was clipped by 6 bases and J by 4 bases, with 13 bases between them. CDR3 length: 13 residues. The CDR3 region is CSVRGQQNQPQHF. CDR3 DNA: TGCAGCGTCCGCGGACAGCAAAATCAGCCCCAGCATTTT.

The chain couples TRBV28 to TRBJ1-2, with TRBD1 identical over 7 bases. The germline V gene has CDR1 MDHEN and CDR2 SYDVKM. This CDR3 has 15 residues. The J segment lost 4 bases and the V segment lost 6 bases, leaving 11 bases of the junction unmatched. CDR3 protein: CASSRPGGGTYGYTF. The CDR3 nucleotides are TGTGCCAGCAGCCGACCAGGGGGGGGCACCTATGGCTACACCTTC.

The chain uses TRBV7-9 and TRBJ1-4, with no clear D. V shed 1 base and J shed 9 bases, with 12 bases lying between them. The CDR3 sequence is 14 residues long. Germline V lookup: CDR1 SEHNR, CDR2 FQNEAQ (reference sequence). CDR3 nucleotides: TGTGCCAGCAGCTTAGAGACGGTACCTAAAAAACTGTTTTTT. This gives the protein CASSLETVPKKLFF.

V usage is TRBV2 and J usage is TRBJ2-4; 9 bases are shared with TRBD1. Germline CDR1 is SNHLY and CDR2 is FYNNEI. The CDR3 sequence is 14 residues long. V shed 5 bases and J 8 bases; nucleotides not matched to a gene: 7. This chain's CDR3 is CASSFLTGGDIQYF. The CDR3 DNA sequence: TGTGCCAGCAGTTTCCTGACAGGGGGGGACATTCAGTACTTC.

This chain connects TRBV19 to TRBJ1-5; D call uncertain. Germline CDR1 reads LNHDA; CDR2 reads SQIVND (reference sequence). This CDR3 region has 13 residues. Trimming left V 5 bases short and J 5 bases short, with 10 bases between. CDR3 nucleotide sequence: TGTGCCAGTAGTCAGACGAGGGATCAGCCCCAGCATTTT. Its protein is CASSQTRDQPQHF.

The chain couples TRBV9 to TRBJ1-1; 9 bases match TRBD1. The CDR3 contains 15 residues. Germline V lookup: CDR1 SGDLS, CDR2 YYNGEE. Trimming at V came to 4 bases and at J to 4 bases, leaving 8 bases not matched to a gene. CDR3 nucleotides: TGTGCCAGCAGCACGAGACAGGGGGTTAGCACTGAAGCTTTCTTT. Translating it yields CASSTRQGVSTEAFF.

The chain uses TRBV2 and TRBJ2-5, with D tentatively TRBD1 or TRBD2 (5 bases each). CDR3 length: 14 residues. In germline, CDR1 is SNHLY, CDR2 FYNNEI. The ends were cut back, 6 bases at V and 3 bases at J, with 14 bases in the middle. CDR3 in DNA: TGTGCCAGCAGCGCCCGCTTGGGGGAAGAGACCCAGTACTTC. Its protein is CASSARLGEETQYF.